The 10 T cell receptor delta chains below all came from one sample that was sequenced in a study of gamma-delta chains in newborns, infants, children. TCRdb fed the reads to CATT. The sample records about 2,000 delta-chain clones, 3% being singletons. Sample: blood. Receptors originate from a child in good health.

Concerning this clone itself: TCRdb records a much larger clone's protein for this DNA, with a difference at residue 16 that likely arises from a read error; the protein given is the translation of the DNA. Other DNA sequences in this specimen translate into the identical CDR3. CDR3 in DNA: TGTGCCTGTGACACCGCCGGTAATGGGGGATACTTCTCCTGGGACGCCCGACAGATGTTTTTC. Translation gives CACDTAGNGGYFSWDARQMFF. The chain has TRDV2 and TRDJ3; 10 nucleotides match TRDD3. Germline CDR1 and CDR2: GEAIGNYY and EKD. This CDR3 contains 21 residues.

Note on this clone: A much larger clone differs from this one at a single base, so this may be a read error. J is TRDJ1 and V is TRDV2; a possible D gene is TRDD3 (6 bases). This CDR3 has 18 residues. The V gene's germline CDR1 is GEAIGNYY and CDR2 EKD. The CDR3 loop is CAYDTVAGGDHYTDKLIF. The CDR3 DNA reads TGTGCCTATGACACCGTGGCCGGGGGAGATCATTACACCGATAAACTCATCTTT.

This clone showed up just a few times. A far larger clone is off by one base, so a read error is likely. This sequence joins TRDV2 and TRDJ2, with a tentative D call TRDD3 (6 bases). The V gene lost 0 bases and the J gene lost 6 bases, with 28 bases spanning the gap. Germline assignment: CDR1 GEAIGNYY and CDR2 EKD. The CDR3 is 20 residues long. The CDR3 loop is CACDTVWGILDTSLAAQLFF. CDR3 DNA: TGTGCCTGTGACACCGTCTGGGGAATTCTCGATACATCCTTGGCAGCACAACTCTTCTTT.

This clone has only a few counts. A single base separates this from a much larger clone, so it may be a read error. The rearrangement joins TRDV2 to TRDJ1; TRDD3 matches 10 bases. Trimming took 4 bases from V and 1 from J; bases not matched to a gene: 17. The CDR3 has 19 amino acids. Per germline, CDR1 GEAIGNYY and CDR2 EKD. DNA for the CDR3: TGTGCCTGTGAATCTGCGGCCATTACTGGGGGATCGTGCACCGATAAACTCATCTTT. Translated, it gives CACESAAITGGSCTDKLIF.

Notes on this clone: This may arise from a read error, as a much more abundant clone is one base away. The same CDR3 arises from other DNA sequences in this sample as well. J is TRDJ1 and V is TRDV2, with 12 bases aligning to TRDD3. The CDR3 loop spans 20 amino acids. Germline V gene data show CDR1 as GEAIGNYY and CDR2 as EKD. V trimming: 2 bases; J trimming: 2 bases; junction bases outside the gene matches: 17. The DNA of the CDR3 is TGTGCCTGTGACAGACTGACGACTGGGGGATACTTAGAGGGGACCGATAAACTCATCTTT. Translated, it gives CACDRLTTGGYLEGTDKLIF.

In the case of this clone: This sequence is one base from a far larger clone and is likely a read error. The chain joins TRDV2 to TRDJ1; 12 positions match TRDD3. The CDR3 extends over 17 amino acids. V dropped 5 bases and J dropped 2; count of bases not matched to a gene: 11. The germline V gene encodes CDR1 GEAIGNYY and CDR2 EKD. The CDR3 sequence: CACGTLGDTRVTDKLIF. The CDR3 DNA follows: TGTGCCTGTGGCACGCTGGGGGATACGCGCGTTACCGATAAACTCATCTTT.

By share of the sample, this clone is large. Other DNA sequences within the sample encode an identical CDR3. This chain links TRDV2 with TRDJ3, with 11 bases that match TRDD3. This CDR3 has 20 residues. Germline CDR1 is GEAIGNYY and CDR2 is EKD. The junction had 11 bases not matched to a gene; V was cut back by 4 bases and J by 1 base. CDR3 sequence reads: CACDVLLGDSLSWDTRQMFF. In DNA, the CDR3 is TGTGCCTGTGATGTATTACTGGGGGATAGTTTGTCCTGGGACACCCGACAGATGTTTTTC.

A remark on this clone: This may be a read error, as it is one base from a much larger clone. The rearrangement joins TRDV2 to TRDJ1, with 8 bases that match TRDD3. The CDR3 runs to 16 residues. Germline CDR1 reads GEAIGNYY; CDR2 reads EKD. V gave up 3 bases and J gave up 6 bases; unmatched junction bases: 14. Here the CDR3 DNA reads TGTGCCTGTGACGACCTTACTGGGGGCCCGAGGAATAAACTCATCTTT. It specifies CACDDLTGGPRNKLIF.

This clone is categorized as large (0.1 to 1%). CDR3 nucleotide sequence: TGTGCCTGTGTGTTATTGGGGGATACGTATGGCACCGATAAACTCATCTTT. It encodes CACVLLGDTYGTDKLIF. V is TRDV2 and J is TRDJ1, with 11 bases that match TRDD3. The CDR3 length is 17 residues. V lost 5 bases to trimming and J lost 1 base; unmatched junction nucleotides: 11. Germline CDR1 and CDR2: GEAIGNYY and EKD.

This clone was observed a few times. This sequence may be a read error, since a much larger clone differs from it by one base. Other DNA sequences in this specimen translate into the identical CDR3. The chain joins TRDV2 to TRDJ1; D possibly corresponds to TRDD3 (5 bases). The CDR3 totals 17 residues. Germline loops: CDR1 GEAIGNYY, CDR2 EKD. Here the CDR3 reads CACDTVSGGQLTDKLIF. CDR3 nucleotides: TGTGCCTGTGACACCGTATCCGGGGGTCAACTCACCGATAAGCTCATCTTT.